This TCR beta chain was observed in a study of T cells in Graves' hyperthyroidism and ophthalmopathy. Study-level results: A 13 V-J signature model discriminated ophthalmopathy versus stable hyperthyroidism. Before onset, by a median of around six months, the model predicted ophthalmopathy. Peripheral blood also featured most of the thyroid clonotypes expanded above 0.001.

Turning to this clonotype: Its antigen is not known.

The J segment lost 3 bases and the V segment lost 0 bases, leaving 8 bases of the junction unmatched. Germline CDR1 is SGHRS and CDR2 is YFSETQ. This CDR3 has 17 residues. The investigators amplified TCR beta CDR3 regions from RNA transcripts. The HTBI primer set drove a first-round RT-PCR of the TCR CDR3. TCRdb fed the multiplex PCR reads into MiXCR, producing one record per CDR3 protein. The data show hundreds of thousands of distinct CDR3 sequences, with roughly 15% seen just once and about 21% held by the top ten. Source material: blood. The V call is TRBV5-1, the J call TRBJ1-3, with 8 nucleotides matching TRBD1. The TCR was taken from a woman aged 55-70 years with Graves' ophthalmopathy. The CDR3 DNA reads TGCGCCAGCAGCTTGGGGCACTCCGGGACAGGTGGAAACACCATATATTTT. This gives the protein CASSLGHSGTGGNTIYF.